This T cell receptor (beta chain) was recovered during a study of CD8 T cells in Susac syndrome. The study sequenced TCR beta in blood CD8+ and CD4+ T cells. Negative isolation was used for CD8+ and CD4+ T cells, and FACS enrichment was applied to TEMRA cells. As to this clonotype: Antigen specificity is unknown.

This CDR3 region has 15 residues. Germline CDR1 reads MGHDK; CDR2 reads SYGVNS. Deletions cut 6 bases from V and 2 bases from J, with 14 bases between. RNA was extracted with the RNeasy kit, and a quantity of roughly 0.45 to 1 ug was reverse transcribed using random hexamers. TCRdb recomputed calls from the immunoSEQ multiplex PCR reads with MiXCR, one row per CDR3 protein. The sample has just over 300,000 distinct CDR3 sequences, about 91% seen once; the top ten hold roughly 0.07%. Study results and caveats: As the study acknowledged, the number of individuals who were part of its TCR sequencing and HLA analysis was relatively small.

The chain carries TRBV25-1 and TRBJ2-1; D ambiguous. The sequence was collected from a human donor with multiple sclerosis. Sequencing used CD4+ T cells from PBMCs. The CDR3 spells CASSFTSSAYNEQFF. CDR3 DNA: TGTGCCAGCAGCTTCACCTCTTCCGCCTACAATGAGCAGTTCTTC.